These 25 T cell receptor beta chains originate from one sample sequenced in a study of OX40 agonist ivuxolimab in advanced cancers. The method was the immunoSEQ multiplex PCR assay. TCRdb retrieved this table from immuneACCESS and kept in-frame rearrangements only. Not all clones are present; in checked studies, unresolved V genes account for under half, and no reason is known for the remainder. The sample table lists some 70,000 clones, 70% to 90% of them with a count of one. Jointly, the top ten make up roughly 3% of the sample. The sample consisted of CD4+ or CD8+ T cells sorted from blood, taken in a trial of the OX40 agonist ivuxolimab. The receptor source for this set is an adult with an advanced solid tumor such as melanoma, head and neck, liver or kidney cancer.

The chain uses TRBV7-2 and TRBJ1-4, with 7 bases identical to TRBD1. Trimming cost V 3 bases and J 8 bases; bases outside gene matches: 6. CDR3 length: 14 amino acids. Germline CDR1 SGHTA, CDR2 FQGNSA. The CDR3 nucleotides read TGTGCCAGCAGCTTCGCAGGGGGTTGGGAAAAACTGTTTTTT. Translation gives CASSFAGGWEKLFF.

This rearrangement joins TRBV7-8 to TRBJ2-2, with 7 positions matching TRBD1. This CDR3 has 16 amino acids. Germline V lookup: CDR1 SGHVS, CDR2 FQNEAQ. The V and J ends lost 5 bases and 0 bases, in that order; junction bases with no gene match: 6. CDR3 nucleotides: TGTGCCAGCAGCCCGCGGACAGGAGCGAACACCGGGGAGCTGTTTTTT. Amino acids: CASSPRTGANTGELFF. The full variable domain, completed using reference TRBV7-8 and TRBJ2-2, is GAGVSQSPRYKVAKRGQDVALRCDPISGHVSLFWYQQALGQGPEFLTYFQNEAQLDKSGLPSDRFFAERPEGSVSTLKIQRTQQEDSAVYLCASSPRTGANTGELFFGEGSRLTVL.

V is TRBV29-1 and J is TRBJ2-3; weak D call: TRBD2 (7 bases). Germline V CDR1 and CDR2: SQVTM, ANQGSEA. V gave up 3 bases and J gave up 9 bases, with 13 bases separating them. This CDR3 is 12 amino acids long. For the CDR3, the DNA is TGCAGCGTTGAGCCAGGGGAGGGAACGCAGTATTTT. It is translated as CSVEPGEGTQYF.

The J gene is TRBJ2-1, the V gene TRBV9, with 12 bases lining up with TRBD2. CDR1 is SGDLS and CDR2 is YYNGEE in the germline V gene. The junction had 10 bases not matched to a gene; V was cut back by 0 bases and J by 12 bases. The CDR3 consists of 16 residues. The DNA for the CDR3 is TGTGCCAGCAGCGTAGATCCTAGCGGGGGGGTGCGTCGGCAGTTCTTC. It is translated as CASSVDPSGGVRRQFF.

The chain is built from TRBV5-1 and TRBJ2-7; maybe TRBD1 (5 bases). CDR1 is SGHRS, CDR2 YFSETQ, per germline. Deletions cut 0 bases from V and 4 bases from J, with 20 bases between. This CDR3 has 17 amino acids. The CDR3 protein is CASSLELTGPKGYEQYF. DNA for the CDR3: TGCGCCAGCAGCTTGGAACTTACCGGGCCTAAGGGGTACGAGCAGTACTTC. The whole variable domain, filled in from reference TRBV5-1 and TRBJ2-7, reads KAGVTQTPRYLIKTRGQQVTLSCSPISGHRSVSWYQQTPGQGLQFLFEYFSETQRNKGNFPGRFSGRQFSNSRSEMNVSTLELGDSALYLCASSLELTGPKGYEQYFGPGTRLTVT.

This clone showed up just a few times. The CDR3, as DNA: TGTGCCAGTACCCCTGATGGGGGGATGAGTTCACCCCTCCACTTT. It codes for CASTPDGGMSSPLHF. This chain joins TRBV19 and TRBJ1-6, with D perhaps TRBD1 (5 bases). Germline V gene lookup returns CDR1 LNHDA and CDR2 SQIVND (reference sequence). V lost 7 bases and J lost 9, with 19 bases in between. CDR3 length: 15 amino acids. The full variable domain, completed using reference TRBV19 and TRBJ1-6, is DGGITQSPKYLFRKEGQNVTLSCEQNLNHDAMYWYRQDPGQGLRLIYYSQIVNDFQKGDIAEGYSVSREKKESFPLTVTSAQKNPTAFYLCASTPDGGMSSPLHFGNGTRLTVT.

V and J are TRBV5-1 and TRBJ1-2; D might be TRBD1 (5 bases). The V end was cut by 0 bases, the J end by 8 bases, with 14 bases between. CDR3 length: 14 amino acids. Germline V lookup: CDR1 SGHRS, CDR2 YFSETQ. CDR3 protein: CASSLVAGDQGYTF. DNA for the CDR3: TGCGCCAGCAGCTTGGTAGCGGGGGACCAGGGCTACACCTTC.

The V gene is TRBV18, the J gene TRBJ1-1; perhaps TRBD1 as D (5 bases). Germline V gene sequence: CDR1 KGHSH, CDR2 LQKENI. This CDR3 region has 14 residues. Trimming left V 5 bases short and J 3 bases short, with 13 bases between. The CDR3 DNA reads as TGTGCCAGCTCAGCAACAGAGGGGTACACTGAAGCTTTCTTT. Encoded protein: CASSATEGYTEAFF.

V usage is TRBV6-1 and J usage is TRBJ2-2; D is possibly TRBD1 (5 bases). CDR3 length: 14 residues. V lost 7 bases to trimming and J lost 0 bases, with 9 bases between them. The V gene's germline CDR1 is MNHNS and CDR2 SASEGT. This chain's CDR3 is CASNLRANTGELFF. The CDR3 DNA reads as TGTGCCAGCAATCTCAGGGCGAACACCGGGGAGCTGTTTTTT.

The count of this clone is one. The J gene is TRBJ2-5, the V gene TRBV7-2; D possibly corresponds to TRBD1 (5 bases). Germline CDR1 is SGHTA and CDR2 is FQGNSA. There are 15 residues in the CDR3. Trimming removed 1 base from V and 2 bases from J, with 11 bases in between. The CDR3 region has the DNA TGTGCCAGCAGCTTAGTAGGACACACGCAAGAGACCCAGTACTTC. This codes for CASSLVGHTQETQYF.

The rearrangement joins TRBV28 to TRBJ1-1; 7 nucleotides agree with TRBD1. The germline CDR1 and CDR2 sequences are MDHEN and SYDVKM. The ends lost 5 bases at V and 4 bases at J; junction bases unmatched: 7. The CDR3 contains 14 residues. The CDR3 is CASSPPRQGTEAFF. DNA for the CDR3: TGTGCCAGCAGTCCGCCCCGACAGGGCACTGAAGCTTTCTTT.

This sequence joins TRBV5-8 and TRBJ1-4; 8 nucleotides agree with TRBD1. The CDR3 runs to 17 residues. V was pared by 4 bases and J by 3 bases, with 11 bases of the junction left unmatched. Germline CDR1 and CDR2: SGHTS and YDEGEE. CDR3 nucleotides: TGTGCCAGCAGCAAAAACAGGGGGAGCTCTGCTAATGAAAAACTGTTTTTT. As protein: CASSKNRGSSANEKLFF.

This clone was observed once. The chain joins TRBV29-1 to TRBJ2-5; 8 bases are shared with TRBD1. CDR3 length: 13 amino acids. Germline lookup yields CDR1 SQVTM and CDR2 ANQGSEA. Trimming took 4 bases from V and 4 from J; bases not matched to a gene: 5. CDR3 nucleotides: TGCAGCGTTGCTACAGGGGGAGGAGAGACCCAGTACTTC. This codes for CSVATGGGETQYF.

This chain links TRBV28 with TRBJ1-2; D possibly corresponds to TRBD1 (6 bases). The CDR3 consists of 15 residues. The V end lost 5 bases, the J end lost 1 base, and 14 bases lay between the germline ends. In germline, CDR1 is MDHEN, CDR2 SYDVKM. This chain's CDR3 is CASSRTDPLNYGYTF. DNA for the CDR3: TGTGCCAGCAGTCGGACAGACCCCCTTAACTATGGCTACACCTTC.

The rearrangement uses TRBV5-8 and TRBJ2-5; D may be TRBD1 (5 bases). Per the germline V gene, CDR1 is SGHTS and CDR2 is YDEGEE. V was cut by 0 bases and J by 0 bases, with 9 bases left in between. CDR3 length equals 15 residues. The CDR3 sequence is CASSLGQGNQETQYF. The CDR3 DNA reads TGTGCCAGCAGCTTGGGGCAGGGAAACCAAGAGACCCAGTACTTC.

The chain has TRBV18 and TRBJ1-1; D ambiguous. The V end was cut by 2 bases, the J end by 4 bases, with 8 bases between. Germline V gives CDR1 KGHSH, CDR2 LQKENI. This CDR3 is built from 13 residues. Here the CDR3 DNA reads TGTGCCAGCTCACCAGGTGGGTCCACTGAAGCTTTCTTT. Translated, it gives CASSPGGSTEAFF.

This clone appeared a few times. This chain links TRBV29-1 with TRBJ1-5; 7 nucleotides align to TRBD1. Unmatched junction bases numbered 5, after V lost 5 bases and J lost 1 base. Germline CDR1 and CDR2: SQVTM and ANQGSEA. The CDR3 loop spans 14 amino acids. The CDR3 region is CSVSEGASNQPQHF. The DNA for the CDR3 is TGCAGCGTTTCTGAGGGGGCAAGCAATCAGCCCCAGCATTTT.

Only a few counts were recorded for this clone. This chain uses TRBV7-2 with TRBJ1-6; 7 bases are a match to TRBD1. Germline V gene lookup returns CDR1 SGHTA and CDR2 FQGNSA. Germline trimming cut 2 bases from V and 7 bases from J; bases unmatched to any gene: 5. There are 15 residues in the CDR3. Here the CDR3 reads CASSLQGVQNSPLHF. The CDR3 nucleotides are TGTGCCAGCAGCTTACAGGGGGTGCAGAATTCACCCCTCCACTTT.

The chain recombines TRBV2 with TRBJ2-5, with D possibly TRBD2 on 7 matching bases. The CDR3 consists of 13 residues. Germline CDR1 SNHLY, CDR2 FYNNEI. V was clipped by 7 bases and J by 5 bases, with 14 bases between them. The CDR3 region is CASTRGGGETQYF. Here the CDR3 DNA reads TGTGCCAGCACGAGGGGGGGAGGGGAGACCCAGTACTTC.

The chain is built from TRBV10-3 and TRBJ1-3; D may be TRBD1 (6 bases). The length of the CDR3 is 14 residues. Germline V gives CDR1 ENHRY, CDR2 SYGVKD. The V and J ends lost 6 bases and 0 bases respectively, with 9 bases between them. The CDR3 spells CAIRAGVSGNTIYF. The CDR3 DNA is TGTGCCATCAGGGCAGGGGTCTCTGGAAACACCATATATTTT.

This clone has just a few counts. The V call is TRBV11-2, the J call TRBJ2-1; TRBD2 matches at 11 bases. Unmatched junction bases numbered 5, after V lost 0 bases and J lost 10 bases. This CDR3 has 15 amino acids. CDR1 SGHAT and CDR2 FQNNGV come from the germline V gene. The CDR3: CASSLDPSGGTEQFF. In nucleotides, the CDR3 is TGTGCCAGCAGCTTAGATCCTAGCGGGGGGACGGAGCAGTTCTTC.

The chain couples TRBV6-1 to TRBJ1-2; D is perhaps TRBD1 (5 bases). Germline CDR1 and CDR2: MNHNS and SASEGT. V was clipped by 4 bases and J by 2 bases, with 8 bases between them. The CDR3 spans 13 residues. This chain's CDR3 is CASSAGQNYGYTF. DNA for the CDR3: TGTGCCAGCAGTGCGGGGCAGAACTATGGCTACACCTTC.

This sequence joins TRBV6-1 and TRBJ2-1; 7 bases map to TRBD2. Unmatched junction bases numbered 5, after V lost 6 bases and J lost 0 bases. Germline V gene sequence: CDR1 MNHNS, CDR2 SASEGT. There are 15 residues in the CDR3. DNA of the CDR3: TGTGCCAGCAGGGGGCGGGGGAGCTCCTACAATGAGCAGTTCTTC. This translates into CASRGRGSSYNEQFF.

The CDR3 region is CSVEDGSDTQYF. As DNA, the CDR3 is TGCAGCGTTGAAGATGGTTCAGATACGCAGTATTTT. The chain combines TRBV29-1 with TRBJ2-3, with D unresolved. CDR1 is SQVTM and CDR2 is ANQGSEA in the germline V gene. V dropped 0 bases and J dropped 4 bases, with 5 bases sitting between them. CDR3 length: 12 amino acids.

The count of this clone is one. This chain connects TRBV5-1 to TRBJ2-1; no reliable D call. Trimming removed 0 bases from V and 5 bases from J, with 9 bases in between. The CDR3 contains 14 residues. The germline V gene has CDR1 SGHRS and CDR2 YFSETQ. Here the CDR3 reads CASSLADVNNEQFF. Here the CDR3 DNA reads TGCGCCAGCAGCTTGGCAGACGTCAACAATGAGCAGTTCTTC.